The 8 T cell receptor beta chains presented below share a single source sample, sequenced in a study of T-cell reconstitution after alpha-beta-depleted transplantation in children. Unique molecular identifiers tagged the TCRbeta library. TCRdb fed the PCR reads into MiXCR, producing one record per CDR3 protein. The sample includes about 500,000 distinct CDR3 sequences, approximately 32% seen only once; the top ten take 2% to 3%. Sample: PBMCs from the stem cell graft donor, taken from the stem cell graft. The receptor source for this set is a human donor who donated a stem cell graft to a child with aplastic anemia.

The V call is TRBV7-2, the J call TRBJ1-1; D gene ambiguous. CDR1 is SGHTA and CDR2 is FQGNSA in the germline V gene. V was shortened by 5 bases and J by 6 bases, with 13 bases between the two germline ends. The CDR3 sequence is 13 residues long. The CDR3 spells CASSHDMSAEAFF. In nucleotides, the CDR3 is TGTGCCAGCAGCCACGACATGAGCGCTGAAGCTTTCTTT.

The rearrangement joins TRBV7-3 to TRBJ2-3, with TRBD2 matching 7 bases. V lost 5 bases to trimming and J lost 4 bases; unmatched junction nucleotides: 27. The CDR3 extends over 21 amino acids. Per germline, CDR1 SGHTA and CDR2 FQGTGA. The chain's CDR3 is CASSPRLGEIPRESIPDTQYF. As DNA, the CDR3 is TGTGCCAGCAGCCCCCGGCTAGGGGAGATTCCGCGGGAGTCTATCCCAGATACGCAGTATTTT.

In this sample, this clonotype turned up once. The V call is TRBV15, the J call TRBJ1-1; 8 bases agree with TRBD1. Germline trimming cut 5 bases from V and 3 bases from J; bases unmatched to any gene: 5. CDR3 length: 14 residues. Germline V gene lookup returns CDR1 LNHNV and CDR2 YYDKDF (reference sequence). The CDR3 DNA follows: TGTGCCACCAGCGAGACAGGGGCGGACACTGAAGCTTTCTTT. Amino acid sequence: CATSETGADTEAFF. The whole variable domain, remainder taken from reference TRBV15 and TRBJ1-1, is DAMVIQNPRYQVTQFGKPVTLSCSQTLNHNVMYWYQQKSSQAPKLLFHYYDKDFNNEADTPDNFQSRRPNTSFCFLDIRSPGLGDTAMYLCATSETGADTEAFFGQGTRLTVV.

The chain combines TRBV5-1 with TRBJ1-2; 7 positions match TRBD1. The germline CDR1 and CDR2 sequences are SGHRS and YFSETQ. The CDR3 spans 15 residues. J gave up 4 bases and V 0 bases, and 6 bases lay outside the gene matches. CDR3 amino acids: CASSLADRAFYGYTF. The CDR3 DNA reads TGCGCCAGCAGCTTGGCAGACAGGGCTTTCTATGGCTACACCTTC.

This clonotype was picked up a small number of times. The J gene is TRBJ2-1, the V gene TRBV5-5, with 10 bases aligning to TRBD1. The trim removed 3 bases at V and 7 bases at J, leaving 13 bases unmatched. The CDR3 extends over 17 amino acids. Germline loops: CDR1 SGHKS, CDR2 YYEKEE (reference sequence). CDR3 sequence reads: CASSSGAGTGVRNEQFF. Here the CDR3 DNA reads TGTGCCAGCAGCTCGGGCGCTGGGACAGGGGTTCGGAATGAGCAGTTCTTC.

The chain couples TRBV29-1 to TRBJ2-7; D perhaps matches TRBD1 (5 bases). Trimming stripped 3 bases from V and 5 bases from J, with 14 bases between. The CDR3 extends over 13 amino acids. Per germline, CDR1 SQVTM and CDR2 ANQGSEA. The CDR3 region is CSVEIGARHEQYF. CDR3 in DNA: TGCAGCGTTGAGATAGGGGCCCGACACGAGCAGTACTTC.

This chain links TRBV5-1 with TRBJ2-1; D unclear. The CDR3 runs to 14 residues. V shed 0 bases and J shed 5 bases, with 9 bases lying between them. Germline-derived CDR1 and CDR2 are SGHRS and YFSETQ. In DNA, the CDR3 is TGCGCCAGCAGCTTGGCGGGCTTAGACAATGAGCAGTTCTTC. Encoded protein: CASSLAGLDNEQFF. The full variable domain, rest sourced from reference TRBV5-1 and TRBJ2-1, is KAGVTQTPRYLIKTRGQQVTLSCSPISGHRSVSWYQQTPGQGLQFLFEYFSETQRNKGNFPGRFSGRQFSNSRSEMNVSTLELGDSALYLCASSLAGLDNEQFFGPGTRLTVL.

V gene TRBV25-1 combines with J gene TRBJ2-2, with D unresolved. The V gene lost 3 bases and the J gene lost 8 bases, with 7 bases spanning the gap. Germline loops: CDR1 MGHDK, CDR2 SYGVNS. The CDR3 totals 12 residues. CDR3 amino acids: CASSDFVGELFF. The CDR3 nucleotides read TGTGCCAGCAGTGATTTCGTAGGGGAGCTGTTTTTT. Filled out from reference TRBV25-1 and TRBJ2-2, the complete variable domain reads EADIYQTPRYLVIGTGKKITLECSQTMGHDKMYWYQQDPGMELHLIHYSYGVNSTEKGDLSSESTVSRIRTEHFPLTLESARPSHTSQYLCASSDFVGELFFGEGSRLTVL.